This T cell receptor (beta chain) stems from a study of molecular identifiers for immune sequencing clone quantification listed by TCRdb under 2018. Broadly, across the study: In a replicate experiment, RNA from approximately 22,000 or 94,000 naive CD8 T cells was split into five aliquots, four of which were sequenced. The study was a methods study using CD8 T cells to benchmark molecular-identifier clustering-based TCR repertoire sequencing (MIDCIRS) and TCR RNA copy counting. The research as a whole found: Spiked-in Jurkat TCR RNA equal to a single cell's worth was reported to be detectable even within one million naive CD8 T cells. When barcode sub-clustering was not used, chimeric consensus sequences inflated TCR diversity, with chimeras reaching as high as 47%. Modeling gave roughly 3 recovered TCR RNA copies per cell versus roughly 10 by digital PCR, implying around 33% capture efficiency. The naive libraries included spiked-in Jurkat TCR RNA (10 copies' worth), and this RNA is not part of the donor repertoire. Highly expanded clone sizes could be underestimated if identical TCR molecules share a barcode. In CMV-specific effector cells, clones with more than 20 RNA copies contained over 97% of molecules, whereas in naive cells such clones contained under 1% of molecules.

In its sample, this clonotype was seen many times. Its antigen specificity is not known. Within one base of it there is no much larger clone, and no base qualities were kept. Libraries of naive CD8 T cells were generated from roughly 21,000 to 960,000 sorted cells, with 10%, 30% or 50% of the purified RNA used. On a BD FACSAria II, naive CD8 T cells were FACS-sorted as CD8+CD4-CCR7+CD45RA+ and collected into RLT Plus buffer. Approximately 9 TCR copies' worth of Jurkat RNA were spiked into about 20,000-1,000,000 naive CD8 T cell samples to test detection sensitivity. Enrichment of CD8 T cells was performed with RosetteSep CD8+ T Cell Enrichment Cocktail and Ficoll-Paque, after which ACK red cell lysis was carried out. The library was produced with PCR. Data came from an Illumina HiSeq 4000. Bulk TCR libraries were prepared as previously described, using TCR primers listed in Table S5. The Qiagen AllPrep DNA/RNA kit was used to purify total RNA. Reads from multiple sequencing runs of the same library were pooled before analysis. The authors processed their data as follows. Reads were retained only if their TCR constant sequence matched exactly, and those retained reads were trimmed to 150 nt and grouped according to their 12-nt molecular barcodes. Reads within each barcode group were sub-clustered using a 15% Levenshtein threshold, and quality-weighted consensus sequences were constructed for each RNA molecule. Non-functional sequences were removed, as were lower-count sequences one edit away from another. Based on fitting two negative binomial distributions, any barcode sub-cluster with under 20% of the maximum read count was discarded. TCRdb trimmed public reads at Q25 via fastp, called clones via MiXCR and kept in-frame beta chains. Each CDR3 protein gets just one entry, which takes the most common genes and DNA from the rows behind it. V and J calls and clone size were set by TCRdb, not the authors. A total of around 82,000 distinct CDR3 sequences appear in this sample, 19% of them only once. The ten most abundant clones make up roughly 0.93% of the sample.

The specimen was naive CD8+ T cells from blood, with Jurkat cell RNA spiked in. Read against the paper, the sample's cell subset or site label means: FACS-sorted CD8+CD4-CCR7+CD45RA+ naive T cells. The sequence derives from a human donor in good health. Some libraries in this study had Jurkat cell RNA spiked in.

The nucleotide sequence reads TGTGCCAGCAGTAAAGCAGGGGGAAACACCATATATTTT. This sequence encodes CASSKAGGNTIYF. The chain was built from TRBV12-3 or TRBV12-4 and TRBJ1-3; a tentative D call is TRBD1 (5 bases match). The V end loses 5 bases and the J end loses 4 bases, and a stretch of 9 bases separates them. Inclusive of the bounding cysteine and phenylalanine, the CDR3 is 13 residues long. The CDR3 DNA has 39 bases and is translated from base 1.